This T cell receptor (beta chain) comes out of a study of synovial regulatory T cells in juvenile arthritis. In the study overall: A handful of patients were on methotrexate and three were untreated.

On this clone itself: Its target is unknown.

Whole-study results and caveats: TCR diversity was lower in inflammation-associated blood Treg cells than in other blood Treg cells. Across patients, iaTreg TCR repertoires were mostly private, partly shared with synovial Teff and blood CPL. Synovial Treg CDR3 sequences overlapped more with iaTregs than other circulating Tregs.

Germline-derived CDR1 and CDR2 are MNHEY and SMNVEV (reference sequence). The CDR3 consists of 13 residues. No DNA sequence is on record. Generated by immunoSEQ multiplex PCR, the TCRdb table keeps only in-frame clones and is missing some. Its clone listing holds about 10,000 clones. J is TRBJ1-2 and V is TRBV27; TCRdb lists TRBD1, though no DNA is available to test this call. The sample comprised Treg cells from blood. Specified subset: HLA-DR+ inflammation-associated blood Treg cells. This TCR came from a donor aged 2-30 years with juvenile idiopathic arthritis. The CDR3 loop is CASSLTGIYGYTF.